Sequencing of this T cell receptor beta chain was carried out in a study of CD8 T cells in Susac syndrome. Germline-derived CDR1 and CDR2 are MNHEY and SVGAGI. Trimming took 5 bases from V and 5 from J, leaving 10 bases between them. CDR3 length equals 13 residues. The T cells that were sequenced for TCR beta were CD8+ and CD4+ cells from blood. Control patients had untreated stable or active relapsing-remitting multiple sclerosis by revised McDonald criteria. Points from the study as a whole: An acknowledgment was made by the study that its TCR sequencing and HLA analysis involved relatively few individuals.

The RNA, about 0.5 to 1 ug, was put through reverse transcription using random hexamers. MiXCR, run by TCRdb on the immunoSEQ multiplex PCR reads, gives a single entry per CDR3 protein. This table has around 200,000 distinct CDR3 sequences, 90% to 96% appearing once. Details on this clonotype: Its target is unknown.

The clonotype originates from a human donor with multiple sclerosis. The genes are TRBV6-5 and TRBJ2-4; D not resolved. Sequencing input: CD4+ T cells from PBMCs. DNA of the CDR3: TGTGCCAGCAGTATCGGGTTCGAAAACATTCAGTACTTC. Translated, it gives CASSIGFENIQYF.